The clone carrying this T cell receptor (beta chain) was counted between two and nine times. As yet, its antigen is unknown. Primed by a sample-barcoded 5' primer and a J-beta primer mix, a second PCR proceeded for about 6 to 11 cycles. Each cDNA molecule received a tag from a template-switch adaptor that had 12 random nucleotides. A single record per CDR3 protein comes from TCRdb applying MiXCR to the 5' RACE reads. The sample has roughly 680,000 distinct CDR3 sequences; 20% to 25% are singletons. Germline V gene data show CDR1 as MNHEY and CDR2 as SMNVEV (reference sequence). This CDR3 contains 13 residues. Trimming stripped 4 bases from V and 3 bases from J, with 10 bases between. This sample stems from a study of blood T cells in healthy people across ages. Study-level results: Estimated diversity that came from one million T cells was considered an underestimate.

The authors isolated at least 6 million PBMCs per sample. This TCR was recovered from a man between 65 and 85 years old in good health. The sequencing input was blood. The gene calls are TRBV27 and TRBJ2-7, with D perhaps TRBD2 (5 bases). CDR3 sequence (DNA): TGTGCCAGCAGTTCCGGGGTCCTCTACGAGCAGTACTTC. This gives the protein CASSSGVLYEQYF.